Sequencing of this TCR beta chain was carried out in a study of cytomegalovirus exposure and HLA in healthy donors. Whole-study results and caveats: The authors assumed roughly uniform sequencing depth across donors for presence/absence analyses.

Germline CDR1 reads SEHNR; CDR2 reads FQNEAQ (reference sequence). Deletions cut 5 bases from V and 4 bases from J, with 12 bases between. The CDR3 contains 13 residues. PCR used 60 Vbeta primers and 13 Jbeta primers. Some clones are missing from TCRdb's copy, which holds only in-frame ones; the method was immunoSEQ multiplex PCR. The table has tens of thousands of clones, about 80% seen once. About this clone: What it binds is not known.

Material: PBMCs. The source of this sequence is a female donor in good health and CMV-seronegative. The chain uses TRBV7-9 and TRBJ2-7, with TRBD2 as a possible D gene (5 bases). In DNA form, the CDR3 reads TGTGCCAGCAGCCTCCGAGGGAAGTACGAGCAGTACTTC. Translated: CASSLRGKYEQYF. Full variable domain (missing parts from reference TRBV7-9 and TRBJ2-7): DTGVSQNPRHKITKRGQNVTFRCDPISEHNRLYWYRQTLGQGPEFLTYFQNEAQLEKSRLLSDRFSAERPKGSFSTLEIQRTEQGDSAMYLCASSLRGKYEQYFGPGTRLTVT.